A single T cell receptor (beta chain) is shown here with its context. Its antigen is not known. PCR used 60 Vbeta primers and 13 Jbeta primers. Measured with immunoSEQ multiplex PCR; TCRdb has only the in-frame clones, and not every one. This listing includes roughly 120,000 clones. The data were obtained in a study of cytomegalovirus exposure and HLA in healthy donors. Study overall: Around 77 million unique TCRs from HLA-typed donors made up an early data release. Study-wide findings and caveats: The records held CMV serostatus as the only immune exposure information. A prior analysis recorded that most TCR beta V segments were productive about 87% or about 30% of the time.

CDR3 size: 13 residues. Germline-derived CDR1 and CDR2 are PRHDT and FYEKMQ (reference sequence). The germline V and J ends were trimmed by 3 bases and 7 bases, with 10 bases remaining between them. This receptor was taken from a man in his late teens or twenties in good health and CMV-seronegative. Sequencing input: PBMCs. The chain combines TRBV13 with TRBJ1-5; maybe TRBD1 (5 bases). CDR3 sequence (DNA): TGTGCCAGCAGCTTTGACAGCATGCAGCCCCAGCATTTT. This translates into CASSFDSMQPQHF.